This entry concerns a single T cell receptor beta chain. The target antigen is unknown. The CDR3 extends over 14 amino acids. Germline lookup yields CDR1 LNHDA and CDR2 SQIVND (reference sequence). Germline trimming cut 3 bases from V and 6 bases from J; bases unmatched to any gene: 7. PCR employed 60 Vbeta and 13 Jbeta primers. Using immunoSEQ multiplex PCR, the repertoire was profiled, and TCRdb retains in-frame clones only, with some absent. The data show about 130,000 clones, 70% to 85% seen once. These data come from a study of cytomegalovirus exposure and HLA in healthy donors. Overall study: Of the donors genotyped, several hundred in all, 65% to 90% fell in the Caucasian-associated ancestry cluster.

Study-wide findings and caveats: Certain indistinguishable V segments, among them TRBV6-2 and TRBV6-3, were excluded. Cytomegalovirus association was assigned to over 150 TCR beta chains.

Sequences were obtained from PBMCs. The chain employs TRBV19 and TRBJ2-5, with TRBD2 identical over 7 bases. The TCR comes from a man aged 40-49 years in good health and CMV-seropositive. The chain's CDR3 is CASSMRQGGQTQYF. The CDR3 bases are TGTGCCAGTAGTATGAGGCAGGGAGGGCAGACCCAGTACTTC. Full variable domain (missing parts from reference TRBV19 and TRBJ2-5): DGGITQSPKYLFRKEGQNVTLSCEQNLNHDAMYWYRQDPGQGLRLIYYSQIVNDFQKGDIAEGYSVSREKKESFPLTVTSAQKNPTAFYLCASSMRQGGQTQYFGPGTRLLVL.